These 13 T cell receptor beta chains were sequenced from one sample in a study of preoperative IRX-2 immunotherapy in early breast cancer. Profiled with immunoSEQ multiplex PCR; TCRdb holds only in-frame clones, not every one. The sample has approximately 100,000 clones; roughly 88% are singletons. The sample's treatment: preoperative locoregional IRX-2 cytokine immunotherapy. The sequencing used tumor tissue, collected after IRX-2 immunotherapy. These receptors came from a human donor with breast cancer.

The rearrangement uses TRBV28 and TRBJ1-1; 7 bases are a match to TRBD1. In germline, CDR1 is MDHEN, CDR2 SYDVKM. This CDR3 has 15 residues. The V segment lost 5 bases and the J segment 3 bases; nucleotides outside the gene matches: 9. This chain's CDR3 is CASSPPPDRDTEAFF. Here the CDR3 DNA reads TGTGCCAGCAGTCCCCCCCCAGACAGGGACACTGAAGCTTTCTTT.

This clone was seen only a few times. The chain recombines TRBV6-8 with TRBJ1-1, with D possibly being TRBD1 (5 bases). The germline V gene has CDR1 MNHGY and CDR2 SAAAGT. With 7 bases removed from V and 0 bases from J, the gap between germline ends came to 15 bases. The CDR3 extends over 15 amino acids. The CDR3 sequence is CASTLDGGMNTEAFF. The CDR3 DNA is TGTGCCAGCACGCTGGACGGGGGAATGAACACTGAAGCTTTCTTT.

The sample holds a few counts of this clone. The chain carries TRBV29-1 and TRBJ1-2; no firm D call. The CDR3 totals 12 residues. The germline CDR1 and CDR2 sequences are SQVTM and ANQGSEA. Deletions cut 3 bases from V and 4 bases from J, with 9 bases between. Here the CDR3 DNA reads TGCAGCGTTGATCCGGGTTCCTATGGCTACACCTTC. As protein: CSVDPGSYGYTF.

This rearrangement joins TRBV28 to TRBJ1-4, with D possibly being TRBD1 (5 bases). V was trimmed by 10 bases and J by 4 bases, leaving 13 bases between them. The CDR3 loop spans 13 amino acids. Germline V CDR1 and CDR2: MDHEN, SYDVKM. CDR3 nucleotide sequence: TGTGCCACTCTTGGGGGGGTTAATGAAAAACTGTTTTTT. As protein: CATLGGVNEKLFF.

This clone was seen a few times. The chain couples TRBV19 to TRBJ2-1; TRBD2 agrees at 8 bases. V lost 5 bases and J lost 10; bases outside the gene matches: 10. The germline CDR1 and CDR2 sequences are LNHDA and SQIVND (reference sequence). The CDR3 length is 14 residues. CDR3 in DNA: TGTGCCAGTAGTCAGAGCGGGAGCCGTCCGGAGCAGTTCTTC. Amino acid sequence: CASSQSGSRPEQFF.

With respect to this clone: One junction end does not reproduce the germline sequence, and a read error may be involved. The chain combines TRBV10-2 with TRBJ1-2; maybe TRBD1 (5 bases). Germline CDR1 and CDR2: WSHSY and SAAADI. CDR3 length: 13 amino acids. CDR3 DNA: TGCGCTAGCAGACGGGGGGCTAACTATGGCTACACCTTC. Translation gives CASRRGANYGYTF.

The chain uses TRBV11-3 and TRBJ1-4, with a possible D match to TRBD1 (5 bases). Germline-derived CDR1 and CDR2 are SGHNT and YENEEA. Trimming pared 8 bases from V and 0 bases from J, leaving 10 bases between. CDR3 size: 14 residues. This CDR3 reads CASRAGATNEKLFF. CDR3 sequence (DNA): TGTGCCAGCCGAGCGGGGGCAACTAATGAAAAACTGTTTTTT.

CDR3: CASSIVHSGANVLTF. For the CDR3, the DNA is TGTGCCAGTAGTATCGTCCATTCTGGGGCCAACGTCCTGACTTTC. V is TRBV19 and J is TRBJ2-6; D is undetermined. Trimming took 3 bases from V and 1 from J, leaving 7 bases between them. The CDR3 length is 15 residues. Looked up from germline, CDR1 is LNHDA and CDR2 is SQIVND (reference sequence).

A single count supports this clone. The chain joins TRBV5-1 to TRBJ1-2; D unclear. Deletions cut 3 bases from V and 2 bases from J, with 11 bases between. The CDR3 runs to 14 residues. In germline, CDR1 is SGHRS, CDR2 YFSETQ. Written as DNA, the CDR3 is TGCGCCAGCAGCTCCTCCCCGGGAAACTATGGCTACACCTTC. Amino acid sequence: CASSSSPGNYGYTF.

CDR3 nucleotide sequence: TGTGCCACCAGCAAGGGTAGCGGGGGATCACACCAAGAGACCCAGTACTTC. The encoded protein is CATSKGSGGSHQETQYF. The rearrangement uses TRBV15 and TRBJ2-5, with 9 bases fitting TRBD2. The CDR3 has 17 amino acids. Germline CDR1 and CDR2: LNHNV and YYDKDF (reference sequence). Trimming cost V 4 bases and J 0 bases; bases outside gene matches: 9.

The chain joins TRBV23-1 to TRBJ2-1; D remains unclear. TRBV23-1 is an ORF; its function is uncertain. This CDR3 region has 13 residues. The V end was cut by 6 bases, the J end by 9 bases, with 15 bases between. This CDR3 is CASSLVGISEQFF. The CDR3 DNA is TGCGCCAGCAGCTTGGTGGGTATCAGTGAGCAGTTCTTC.

V and J are TRBV5-1 and TRBJ2-1; D is possibly TRBD2 (6 bases). This CDR3 has 15 amino acids. Per germline, CDR1 SGHRS and CDR2 YFSETQ. V lost 4 bases and J 4 bases, leaving 15 bases between the germline ends. The CDR3 is CASSPGEDLYNEQFF. The DNA for the CDR3 is TGCGCCAGCAGCCCGGGGGAGGACTTATACAATGAGCAGTTCTTC. The full variable domain, completed using reference TRBV5-1 and TRBJ2-1, is KAGVTQTPRYLIKTRGQQVTLSCSPISGHRSVSWYQQTPGQGLQFLFEYFSETQRNKGNFPGRFSGRQFSNSRSEMNVSTLELGDSALYLCASSPGEDLYNEQFFGPGTRLTVL.

This clone was recorded once. This chain uses TRBV19 with TRBJ1-5, with a tentative D call TRBD1 (6 bases). This CDR3 region has 14 residues. V was cut by 4 bases and J by 5 bases, with 12 bases left in between. Germline CDR1 reads LNHDA; CDR2 reads SQIVND (reference sequence). CDR3: CASSRWDTYQPQHF. CDR3 DNA sequence: TGTGCCAGTAGTAGGTGGGACACTTATCAGCCCCAGCATTTT. The full variable domain, with the rest looked up from reference TRBV19 and TRBJ1-5, is DGGITQSPKYLFRKEGQNVTLSCEQNLNHDAMYWYRQDPGQGLRLIYYSQIVNDFQKGDIAEGYSVSREKKESFPLTVTSAQKNPTAFYLCASSRWDTYQPQHFGDGTRLSIL.